This T cell receptor (beta chain) was identified in a study of chemoradiotherapy in HPV16-positive cancers. As for the study in general: Candidate HPV-specific T-cell clones and common TCR motifs came from functional assays in a couple of HPV16-positive patients.

Regarding this clone: Its antigen is not identified.

General observations from the study: HPV-responsive T-cell expansion during chemoradiotherapy was linked to improved recurrence-free survival in HPV16-positive patients. Only a couple of HPV16-positive patients supplied the functional HPV-specificity definition.

This table comes from immunoSEQ multiplex PCR, and its TCRdb copy is limited to in-frame clones, with some not included. The table records around 6,600 clones, roughly 80% of them present only once. Looked up from germline, CDR1 is MNHNY and CDR2 is SVGAGI (reference sequence). V lost 0 bases and J lost 1, with 7 bases in between. The CDR3 spans 15 residues. The starting material was tumor tissue, obtained from a patient who underwent chemoradiotherapy. This clonotype was sampled from a human donor with HPV-associated anogenital cancer. The J gene is TRBJ1-5, the V gene TRBV6-6; a weak D match, TRBD1 (6 bases). In DNA, the CDR3 is TGTGCCAGCAGTTACTCAGGGGGAAGCAATCAGCCCCAGCATTTT. The encoded protein is CASSYSGGSNQPQHF.